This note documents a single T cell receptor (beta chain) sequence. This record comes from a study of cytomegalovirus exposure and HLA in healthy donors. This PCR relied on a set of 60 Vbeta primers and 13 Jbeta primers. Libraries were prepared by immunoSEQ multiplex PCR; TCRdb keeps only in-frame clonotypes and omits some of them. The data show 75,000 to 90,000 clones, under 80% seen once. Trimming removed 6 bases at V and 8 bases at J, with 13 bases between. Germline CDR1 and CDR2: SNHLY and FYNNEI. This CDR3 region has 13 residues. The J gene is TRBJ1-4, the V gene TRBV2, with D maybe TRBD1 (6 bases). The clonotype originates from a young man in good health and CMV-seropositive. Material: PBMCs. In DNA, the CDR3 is TGTGCCAGCAGCGGGACACGAGGGGAAAAACTGTTTTTT. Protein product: CASSGTRGEKLFF. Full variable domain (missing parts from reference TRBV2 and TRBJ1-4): EPEVTQTPSHQVTQMGQEVILRCVPISNHLYFYWYRQILGQKVEFLVSFYNNEISEKSEIFDDQFSVERPDGSNFTLKIRSTKLEDSAMYFCASSGTRGEKLFFGSGTQLSVL.